Detailed here is one TCR beta chain. Its antigen is not identified. Donors consisted of healthy bone marrow donors. These data originate in a study of cytomegalovirus exposure and HLA in healthy donors. Overall study results and limits: Analyzed later, association rates of TCRs varied across HLA loci, with DRB1 most and HLA-C fewest. Previous analysis showed most TCR beta V segments were productive about 90% or about 30% of the time.

The PCR used 60 Vbeta and 13 Jbeta primers. Original analysis: An analysis performed later counted about 80 million unique TCR beta chains (around 9.9 million of them shared). Repertoires were generated with immunoSEQ multiplex PCR, while TCRdb's copy carries only in-frame clones and drops some. V and J calls and clone size are given by that table; D and trimming were obtained from the DNA. The profile covers around 170,000 clones, with around 80% appearing a single time and more than 6% taken by the ten largest. This sequence originates from a man aged 40-55 years in good health and CMV-seropositive. The sequenced sample consisted of PBMCs.

This chain's CDR3 is CASPGVEQPQHF. The CDR3 region has the DNA TGTGCCAGTCCAGGGGTGGAACAGCCCCAGCATTTT. The chain links TRBV28 to TRBJ1-5; weak D call: TRBD1 (6 bases). V shed 9 bases and J shed 7 bases, with 13 bases lying between them. CDR1 and CDR2 from the germline V gene are MDHEN and SYDVKM. This CDR3 is built from 12 residues.